This T cell receptor beta chain was documented in a study of shared clonotypes between healthy human individuals. Measured with immunoSEQ multiplex PCR; TCRdb has only the in-frame clones, and not every one. The sample consists of approximately 1.1 million clones, 75% to 85% of them appearing once. Study-wide findings and caveats: The study found lower generation probabilities in non-shared clonotypes than in those shared by all four donors.

Germline CDR1 SGHRS, CDR2 YFSETQ. CDR3 length: 16 amino acids. V lost 0 bases and J lost 5; bases outside the gene matches: 5. In regard to this clone: As yet, its antigen is unknown.

The receptor's source is a young man in good health. Some clones in this sample may be carry-over from other donors' samples. Sequencing input: memory CD4+ T cells from PBMCs. Subset meaning: CD45RA-negative fraction. This chain uses TRBV5-1 with TRBJ2-7, with 13 bases aligning to TRBD2. This chain's CDR3 is CASSLGGLAGTDEQYF. Here the CDR3 DNA reads TGCGCCAGCAGCTTGGGGGGACTAGCGGGAACCGACGAGCAGTACTTC.